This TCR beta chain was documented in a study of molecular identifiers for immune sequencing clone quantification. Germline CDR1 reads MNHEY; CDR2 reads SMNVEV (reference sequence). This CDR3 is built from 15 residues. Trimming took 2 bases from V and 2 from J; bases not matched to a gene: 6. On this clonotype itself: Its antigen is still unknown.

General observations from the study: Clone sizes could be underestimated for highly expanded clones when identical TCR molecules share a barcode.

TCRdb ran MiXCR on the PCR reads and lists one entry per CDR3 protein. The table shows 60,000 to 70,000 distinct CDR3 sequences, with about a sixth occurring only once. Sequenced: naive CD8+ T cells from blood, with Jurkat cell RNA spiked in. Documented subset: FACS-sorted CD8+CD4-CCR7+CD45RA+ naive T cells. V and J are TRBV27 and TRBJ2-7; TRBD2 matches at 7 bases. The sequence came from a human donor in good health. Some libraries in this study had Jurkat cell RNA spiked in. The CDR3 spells CASSLRASGTYEQYF. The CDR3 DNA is TGTGCCAGCAGTTTAAGGGCTAGCGGTACCTACGAGCAGTACTTC.